The rows below give T cell receptor beta chains drawn from one sample of a study of OX40 agonist ivuxolimab in advanced cancers. Measured with immunoSEQ multiplex PCR; TCRdb has only the in-frame clones, and not every one. The sample has 68,000 or so clones, 84% seen once. The sample was CD4+ or CD8+ T cells sorted from blood, taken in a trial of the OX40 agonist ivuxolimab. The receptors shown here come from an adult with an advanced solid tumor such as melanoma, head and neck, liver or kidney cancer. CDR3s include the opening cysteine and the closing phenylalanine or tryptophan. D genes are given only for firm matches. Only part of the rows carry a size: once, few, many, or a class if the clone is expanded.

v_call	d_call	j_call	clone_size	cdr3_nt	cdr3_aa
TRBV18	NA	TRBJ2-1	once	TGTGCCAGCTCACACAAAACGAGAGGGAATGGCCTCGAGTTCTTC	CASSHKTRGNGLEFF
TRBV2	TRBD1	TRBJ2-3	NA	TGTGCCAGCAAAGAACAGGGGGCTAGCACAGATACGCAGTATTTT	CASKEQGASTDTQYF
TRBV4-3	NA	TRBJ1-1	NA	TGCGCCAGCAGCCAAGATCGGAACACTGAAGCTTTCTTT	CASSQDRNTEAFF
TRBV4-1	TRBD2	TRBJ2-3	NA	TGCGCCAGCAGCCAACAGGCGGGGTTTGGGGGGGATCGCACAGATACGCAGTATTTT	CASSQQAGFGGDRTDTQYF
TRBV6-5	TRBD1	TRBJ2-7	NA	TGTGCCAGCAGTTACCCACCCGGGACAGGGGGAGAACAGTACTTC	CASSYPPGTGGEQYF
TRBV10-3	NA	TRBJ2-2	NA	TGTGCCCACGGATCTCACACCGGGGAGCTGTTTTTT	CAHGSHTGELFF
TRBV6-1	TRBD1	TRBJ2-6	NA	TGTGCCAGCATTCCAGGGGGCTCTGGGGCCAACGTCCTGACTTTC	CASIPGGSGANVLTF
TRBV6-6	NA	TRBJ1-5	NA	TGTGCCAGCAGCATTGAAGGACAAGTCAGCAATCAGCCCCAGCATTTT	CASSIEGQVSNQPQHF
TRBV6-5	TRBD1	TRBJ1-2	NA	TGTGCCAGCAGCACCGGGACAGGGATCAGTGGCTACACCTTC	CASSTGTGISGYTF
TRBV7-9	NA	TRBJ1-4	NA	TGTGCCAGCAGCTTAGCACTAGGGACCACAACTAATGAAAAACTGTTTTTT	CASSLALGTTTNEKLFF
TRBV6-1	TRBD1	TRBJ2-7	NA	TGTGCCAGCAGTGAGGACAGGGGCTACGAGCAGTACTTC	CASSEDRGYEQYF
TRBV7-7	NA	TRBJ2-1	NA	TGTGCCAGCAGCTTAACGGGAAGCTCCTACAATGAGCAGTTCTTC	CASSLTGSSYNEQFF
TRBV7-2	TRBD2	TRBJ2-2	NA	TGTGCCAGCAGATTAGGACTAGCGGGAGGACCTAAGACCGGGGAGCTGTTTTTT	CASRLGLAGGPKTGELFF
TRBV5-1	NA	TRBJ1-1	NA	TGCGCCAGCAGCTTAACAGGGAGAAGCACTGAAGCTTTCTTT	CASSLTGRSTEAFF
TRBV18	NA	TRBJ2-7	NA	TGTGCCAGCTCGCTAATGAACAACGAGCAGTACTTC	CASSLMNNEQYF
TRBV29-1	TRBD1	TRBJ2-7	NA	TGCAGCGTTAGGCCCGGACAGGGGACATACGAGCAGTACTTC	CSVRPGQGTYEQYF
TRBV2	TRBD1	TRBJ1-6	NA	TGTGCCAGCAGCCTACAGGGGAACAATTCACCCCTCCACTTT	CASSLQGNNSPLHF
TRBV28	NA	TRBJ1-5	once	TGTGCCAGCAGTTTAGGGCAGCCCCAGCATTTT	CASSLGQPQHF
TRBV7-2	NA	TRBJ1-5	NA	TGTGCCAGCAGCCCGTTAGGGACCCTCAATCAGCCCCAGCATTTT	CASSPLGTLNQPQHF
TRBV28	NA	TRBJ2-1	NA	TGTGCCAGCAGTCGCCCGCAGGCGTCAGGCAATGAGCAGTTCTTC	CASSRPQASGNEQFF
TRBV9	TRBD1	TRBJ2-1	NA	TGTGCCAGCAGCGTAGCGGGACAGGCCCTCGGCTCCTACAATGAGCAGTTCTTC	CASSVAGQALGSYNEQFF
TRBV7-2	TRBD1	TRBJ2-7	NA	TGTGCCAGCAGCAGCCGGACAGGGGCCAATCAGTACTTC	CASSSRTGANQYF
TRBV27	NA	TRBJ2-3	NA	TGTGCCAGCAGCCCAAGGCTTGCAGATACGCAGTATTTT	CASSPRLADTQYF
TRBV4-2	NA	TRBJ1-4	NA	TGTGCCAGCACTTTCTTAGCCCCCGGGGGCGGTGAAAAACTGTTTTTT	CASTFLAPGGGEKLFF
TRBV6-5	TRBD1	TRBJ1-6	NA	TGTGCCAGCAGTTGGGACAGTACCTATAATTCACCCCTCCACTTT	CASSWDSTYNSPLHF
TRBV18	NA	TRBJ1-2	NA	TGTGCCAGCTCACCCCCGGCTGGAGCTACTATTTCCTATGGCTACACCTTC	CASSPPAGATISYGYTF
TRBV5-4	TRBD1	TRBJ1-6	NA	TGTGCCAGCAGCTTGGACAGGGGTAATTCACCCCTCCACTTT	CASSLDRGNSPLHF
TRBV6-5	NA	TRBJ2-2	NA	TGTGCCAGCCTCCAGTCGCGGGGAACCGGGGAGCTGTTTTTT	CASLQSRGTGELFF
TRBV7-2	NA	TRBJ2-2	NA	TGTGCCAGCAGAACCACCTCCGGGTCCGGCGGGGAGCTGTTTTTT	CASRTTSGSGGELFF
TRBV5-1	NA	TRBJ1-4	once	TGCGCCAGCAGCTTGGCTTGGGGGGTGAGCGAAAAACTGTTTTTT	CASSLAWGVSEKLFF
TRBV19	TRBD2	TRBJ2-2	NA	TGTGCCAGTAGTACTTTAAGCGGGGGGGACACCGGGGAGCTGTTTTTT	CASSTLSGGDTGELFF
TRBV11-2	NA	TRBJ2-5	NA	TGTGCCAGCAGCCAATCTCGGGCCCTAAGGCGGGCAGAGACCCAGTACTTC	CASSQSRALRRAETQYF
TRBV6-5	TRBD1	TRBJ1-1	NA	TGTGCCAGCAGCAGACAGGGGGCTGGGGACACTGAAGCTTTCTTT	CASSRQGAGDTEAFF
TRBV7-2	TRBD1	TRBJ2-7	NA	TGTGCCAGCAGCTTACAACCAGGGGGCACCTACGAGCAGTACTTC	CASSLQPGGTYEQYF
TRBV2	TRBD1	TRBJ1-2	NA	TGTGCCAGCAGTGACCTCGACAGGGTCCGCTACACCTTC	CASSDLDRVRYTF
TRBV5-6	NA	TRBJ1-6	NA	TGTGCCAGCAGCTTGGACAGGGCGCGGTCCCTCCACTTT	CASSLDRARSLHF